A single T cell receptor beta chain is shown here with its context. The sample belongs to a study of cytomegalovirus exposure and HLA in healthy donors. PCR primers comprised 60 Vbeta and 13 Jbeta primers. Clones were sequenced by immunoSEQ multiplex PCR, and TCRdb holds only the in-frame ones, with some missing. The repertoire holds 150,000 to 160,000 clones, with roughly 77% as singletons. This CDR3 is 15 amino acids long. V shed 3 bases, J shed 5 bases, and the junction held 6 bases outside the gene matches. Germline CDR1 reads SGHTA; CDR2 reads FQGTGA. The sequenced sample was PBMCs. The genes are TRBV7-3 and TRBJ2-2; 7 bases map to TRBD2. The sequence came from a man aged 25 to 40 in good health and CMV-seropositive. CDR3 region: CASSFSTSRTGELFF. The CDR3 DNA is TGTGCCAGCAGCTTTTCGACTAGCCGTACCGGGGAGCTGTTTTTT.